Presented here are 8 T cell receptor beta chains from one specimen sequenced in a study of T cells after yellow fever vaccination (dated by TCRdb to 2018 to 2020). Library construction relied on 5' RACE. Sequencing instrument: Illumina HiSeq 2500. TCRdb reprocessing: public reads trimmed at Q25 with fastp, clones called with MiXCR, in-frame beta chains kept. CDR3 protein duplicates are merged, each entry listing the most common genes and DNA. The sample table holds some 250,000 distinct CDR3 sequences, of which 6.9% were seen once. The ten largest make up approximately 0.85% of the sample. The treatment or condition label corresponds to: live attenuated yellow fever vaccine strain. The source material was CD4+ T cells sorted from PBMCs, sampled 15 days after the yellow fever booster vaccination. The receptors originated from a man younger than 40 who received the YFV17D yellow fever vaccine.

The chain carries TRBV15 and TRBJ2-7; no definite D call. The CDR3 has 16 amino acids. Trimming took 1 base from V and 0 from J, leaving 13 bases between them. From germline, CDR1 is LNHNV and CDR2 YYDKDF (reference sequence). The CDR3 DNA is TGTGCCACCAGCAGAGCTCCTCTTGTTGGCTCCTACGAGCAGTACTTC. It codes for CATSRAPLVGSYEQYF.

This clonotype was counted a few times. J is TRBJ2-5 and V is TRBV20-1; TRBD2 aligns across 8 bases. J gave up 3 bases and V 3 bases, and 9 bases lay outside the gene matches. Per germline, CDR1 DFQATT and CDR2 SNEGSKA (reference sequence). This CDR3 is 15 amino acids long. The CDR3 DNA follows: TGCAGTGCTAGTAGTTTACTAGCGGACGAAGAGACCCAGTACTTC. Amino acids: CSASSLLADEETQYF.

This sequence joins TRBV7-2 and TRBJ2-7; D remains ambiguous. The CDR3 has 12 residues. The germline CDR1 and CDR2 sequences are SGHTA and FQGNSA. V lost 7 bases and J 2 bases, leaving 9 bases between the germline ends. The CDR3 is CASTHSTYEQYF. In DNA form, the CDR3 reads TGTGCCAGCACCCACTCTACCTACGAGCAGTACTTC.

This clonotype was seen a few times. The junction departs from the called germline gene at one end, perhaps through a read error. The V call is TRBV7-7, the J call TRBJ2-1, with D unclear. This CDR3 spans 13 amino acids. The germline V gene encodes CDR1 SSHAT and CDR2 FNYEAQ (reference sequence). Here the CDR3 DNA reads TGTGCTAGCAGCTTTTTCGGGTCCAATGAGCAGTTCTTC. Protein sequence: CASSFFGSNEQFF.

This clonotype was found many times. V gene TRBV7-2 combines with J gene TRBJ2-3; TRBD2 aligns across 11 bases. Trimming at V came to 5 bases and at J to 5 bases, leaving 6 bases not matched to a gene. Germline V lookup: CDR1 SGHTA, CDR2 FQGNSA. CDR3 length equals 15 residues. The CDR3, as DNA: TGTGCCAGCAGCCGTACTAGCGGGAGTGGAGATACGCAGTATTTT. Translation gives CASSRTSGSGDTQYF. The whole variable domain, remainder taken from reference TRBV7-2 and TRBJ2-3, is GAGVSQSPSNKVTEKGKDVELRCDPISGHTALYWYRQSLGQGLEFLIYFQGNSAPDKSGLPSDRFSAERTGGSVSTLTIQRTQQEDSAVYLCASSRTSGSGDTQYFGPGTRLTVL.

V gene TRBV11-2 combines with J gene TRBJ2-7; D perhaps matches TRBD1 (5 bases). CDR3 length: 15 residues. The germline gives CDR1 SGHAT, CDR2 FQNNGV. The V gene lost 2 bases and the J gene lost 3 bases, with 14 bases spanning the gap. The CDR3 nucleotides are TGTGCCAGCAGCTTATTTAGACAGACCCTCTACGAGCAGTACTTC. Its protein product is CASSLFRQTLYEQYF.

This clonotype was seen a single time. This chain joins TRBV5-3 and TRBJ2-1; D might be TRBD2 (5 bases). TRBV5-3 falls under the ORF class, with uncertain function. Trimming took off 5 bases at V and 7 bases at J, with 16 bases between the two ends. This CDR3 has 14 residues. CDR3 region: CARSPGVHSNEQFF. The CDR3, as DNA: TGTGCCAGAAGTCCCGGGGTCCACAGTAATGAGCAGTTCTTC.

This clonotype has just a few counts. The chain uses TRBV6-1 and TRBJ2-2; 9 bases match TRBD2. The CDR3 length is 14 residues. Germline CDR1 is MNHNS and CDR2 is SASEGT. The V and J ends lost 10 bases and 5 bases, in that order; junction bases with no gene match: 8. This chain's CDR3 is CATCRLAVTGELFF. DNA of the CDR3: TGTGCCACCTGTAGACTAGCGGTTACCGGGGAGCTGTTTTTT.